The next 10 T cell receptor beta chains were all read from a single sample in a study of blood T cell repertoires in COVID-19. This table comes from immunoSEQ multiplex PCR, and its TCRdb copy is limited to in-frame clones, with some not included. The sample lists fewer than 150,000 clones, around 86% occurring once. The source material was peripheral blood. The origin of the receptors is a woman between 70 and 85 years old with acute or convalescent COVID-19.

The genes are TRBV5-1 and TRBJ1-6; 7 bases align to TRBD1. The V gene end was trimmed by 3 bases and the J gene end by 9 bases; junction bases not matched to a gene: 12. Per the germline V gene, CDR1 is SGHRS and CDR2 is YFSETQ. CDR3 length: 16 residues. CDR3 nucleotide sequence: TGCGCCAGCAGCTCAGGGGGAGGATTCTGGGGTTCACCCCTCCACTTT. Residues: CASSSGGGFWGSPLHF.

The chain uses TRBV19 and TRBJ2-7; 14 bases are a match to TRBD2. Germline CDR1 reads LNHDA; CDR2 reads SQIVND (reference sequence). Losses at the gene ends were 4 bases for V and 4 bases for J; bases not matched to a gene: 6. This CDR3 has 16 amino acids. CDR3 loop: CASSRGLAGGMYEQYF. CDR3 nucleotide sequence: TGTGCCAGTAGTAGAGGACTAGCGGGGGGAATGTACGAGCAGTACTTC. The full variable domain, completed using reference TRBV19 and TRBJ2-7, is DGGITQSPKYLFRKEGQNVTLSCEQNLNHDAMYWYRQDPGQGLRLIYYSQIVNDFQKGDIAEGYSVSREKKESFPLTVTSAQKNPTAFYLCASSRGLAGGMYEQYFGPGTRLTVT.

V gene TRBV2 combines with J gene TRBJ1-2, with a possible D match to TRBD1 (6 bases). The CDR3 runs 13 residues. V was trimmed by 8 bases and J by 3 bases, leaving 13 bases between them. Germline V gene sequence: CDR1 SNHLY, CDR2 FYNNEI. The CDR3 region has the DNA TGTGCCAGCTCGTTAGGGGGAGACTATGGCTACACCTTC. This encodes CASSLGGDYGYTF. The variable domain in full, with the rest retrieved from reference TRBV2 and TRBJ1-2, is EPEVTQTPSHQVTQMGQEVILRCVPISNHLYFYWYRQILGQKVEFLVSFYNNEISEKSEIFDDQFSVERPDGSNFTLKIRSTKLEDSAMYFCASSLGGDYGYTFGSGTRLTVV.

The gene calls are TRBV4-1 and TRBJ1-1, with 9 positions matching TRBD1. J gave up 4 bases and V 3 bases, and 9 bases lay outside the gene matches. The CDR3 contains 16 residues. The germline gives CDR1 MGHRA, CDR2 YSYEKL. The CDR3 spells CASSHYSGQGITEAFF. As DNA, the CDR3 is TGCGCCAGCAGCCACTACTCGGGACAGGGAATCACTGAAGCTTTCTTT.

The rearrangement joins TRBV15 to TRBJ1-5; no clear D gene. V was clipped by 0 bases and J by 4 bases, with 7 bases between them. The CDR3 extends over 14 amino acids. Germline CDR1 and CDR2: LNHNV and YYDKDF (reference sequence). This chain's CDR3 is CATSREGLNQPQHF. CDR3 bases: TGTGCCACCAGCAGAGAGGGCCTTAATCAGCCCCAGCATTTT.

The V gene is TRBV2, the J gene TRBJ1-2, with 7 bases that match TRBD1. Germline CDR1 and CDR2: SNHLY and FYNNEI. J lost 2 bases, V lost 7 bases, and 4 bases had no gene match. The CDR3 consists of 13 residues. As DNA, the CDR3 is TGTGCCAGCAACCCCAGGGGGAACTATGGCTACACCTTC. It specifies CASNPRGNYGYTF.

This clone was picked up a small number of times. CDR3 loop: CASSKEGIGPAAGQPQHF. The CDR3 DNA reads as TGTGCCAGCAGCAAAGAGGGGATAGGGCCGGCAGCCGGGCAGCCCCAGCATTTT. The rearrangement uses TRBV21-1 and TRBJ1-5; the table's TRBD1 call for D was not verified on the DNA. TRBV21-1 has pseudogene status. This CDR3 is 18 amino acids long.

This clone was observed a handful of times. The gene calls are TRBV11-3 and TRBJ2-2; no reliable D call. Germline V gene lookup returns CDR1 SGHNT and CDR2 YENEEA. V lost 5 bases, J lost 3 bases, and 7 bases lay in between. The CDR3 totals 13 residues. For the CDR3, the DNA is TGTGCCAGCAGCCCCGAGGACACCGGGGAGCTGTTTTTT. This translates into CASSPEDTGELFF.

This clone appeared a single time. The CDR3 DNA reads as TGTGCCATCTCCCGTTTGGGCGGGGGGACCCTACAAGAGACCCAGTACTTC. It codes for CAISRLGGGTLQETQYF. The chain links TRBV10-3 to TRBJ2-5; 8 positions agree with TRBD2. Trimming cost V 8 bases and J 2 bases; bases outside gene matches: 16. The germline gives CDR1 ENHRY, CDR2 SYGVKD. CDR3 length: 17 residues.

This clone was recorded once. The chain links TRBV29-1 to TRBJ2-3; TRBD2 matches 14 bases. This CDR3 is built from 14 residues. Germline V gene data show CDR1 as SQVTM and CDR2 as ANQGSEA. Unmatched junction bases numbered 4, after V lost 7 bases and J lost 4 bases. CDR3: CSGGTSGGADTQYF. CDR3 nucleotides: TGCAGCGGGGGGACTAGCGGGGGTGCAGATACGCAGTATTTT.